This note documents a single T cell receptor beta chain sequence. Its cognate antigen is unknown. Per the germline V gene, CDR1 is SGHTA and CDR2 is FQGTGA. The CDR3 loop spans 14 amino acids. V was trimmed by 1 base and J by 2 bases, leaving 7 bases between them. This sample was taken from a study of tumor-infiltrating lymphocytes in localized non-small cell lung cancer. Study-wide results and limits: Tumor T-cell fraction from TCR sequencing was not associated with recurrence-free survival (p = 0.61).

Produced via immunoSEQ multiplex PCR; TCRdb's table is partial and in-frame only. The sample consists of around 25,000 clones, 69% of them appearing once. The chain recombines TRBV7-3 with TRBJ2-3; no clear D gene. Sequenced material: lung tumor tissue. The receptor was derived from a human donor with non-small cell lung cancer. The CDR3 protein is CASSLRLDTDTQYF. Here the CDR3 DNA reads TGTGCCAGCAGCTTAAGGCTAGACACAGATACGCAGTATTTT. The full variable domain, completed using reference TRBV7-3 and TRBJ2-3, is GAGVSQTPSNKVTEKGKYVELRCDPISGHTALYWYRQSLGQGPEFLIYFQGTGAADDSGLPNDRFFAVRPEGSVSTLKIQRTERGDSAVYLCASSLRLDTDTQYFGPGTRLTVL.